Detailed here is one T cell receptor beta chain. Its binding antigen is unknown. No per-base quality is available; no much larger clone lies one base away. The roughly 39 donors, aged about 6 to 100 years, were systemically healthy Caucasian individuals from Russia. Each donor gave around 9.9 milliliters of peripheral blood, collected into EDTA-treated Vacutainer tubes. Ficoll-Paque density-gradient centrifugation was used to isolate PBMCs, with at least 6.5 million obtained per sample. Trizol reagent was used to extract total RNA from the PBMCs, yielding at least 6 micrograms per sample. Naive CD45RAhigh/CD27high T cell percentages were measured by flow cytometry on a PBMC aliquot from every donor. Library method: 5' RACE. Sequencing was performed on an Illumina HiSeq 2500. The second PCR ran for about 7 to 11 cycles and used a J-beta primer mix along with a sample-barcoded 5' primer. A template-switch 5' adaptor carrying 12 random nucleotides introduced a unique molecular identifier onto each TCR beta cDNA molecule. At least 2.5 million CDR3-containing paired-end reads were obtained from each sample. First-strand cDNA synthesis was performed from all RNA using the Mint cDNA synthesis kit, with priming by a TRBC-specific oligonucleotide. All cDNA was treated with uracil-DNA glycosylase and then went through a first 18-cycle PCR with the universal primers M1SS and BC2_uni_R. In the authors' own workflow: For normalization, 1 million high-quality reads were randomly selected from each sample, with every read carrying a distinct molecular identifier. Reads sharing molecular identifiers were discarded rather than binned into consensus sequences. CDR3 identification, clonotype clustering and error correction used MiTCR with a Q25 quality threshold and the strictest error-elimination algorithm. A nonparametric unseen species model with Euler transformation was used to estimate lower-bound total TCR beta diversity. TCRdb reran the public reads through fastp at Q25 and MiXCR, keeping productive beta chains. Rows with a matching CDR3 protein are joined into one entry that keeps the most common DNA and genes. The V and J calls reflect TCRdb's pipeline rather than the authors' work. For this sample the table gives fewer than 650,000 distinct CDR3 sequences, of which about 28% were detected only once. The ten most abundant clones make up approximately 4% of the sample.

This entry comes from a study of blood T cells in healthy people across ages (dated by TCRdb to about 2015). With regard to the full study: In model experiments, template switching captured roughly one uniquely barcoded TCR beta cDNA molecule for every two T cells. To track age-related changes in TCR beta repertoire diversity, the study relied on deep sequencing normalized with unique cDNA molecular identifiers. Using the same blood draw, the study looked at two additional independent replicas of 1 million unique cDNA reads for two donors, one aged 18 to 30 and the other aged 80 or older. The donors were split into four age groups: young (average around 17 years), middle-aged (nearly 40), aged (more than 55) and long-lived (approximately 80). What the authors observed across the whole study: Since profiling was done on bulk unsorted PBMCs, naive and antigen-experienced compartments could not be conclusively compared. Because the CMV infection status of the donors was unknown, age-related changes in expanded clonotypes may potentially have been confounded. As age increased, observed TCR beta diversity per million T cells dropped in a roughly linear way, and a significant reduction was already evident by age 40. Compared with the aged group, the long-lived group had more naive CD4+ T cells, fewer expanded clones and increased TCR diversity, suggesting age selection. Observed TCR beta diversity correlated strongly with the percentage of naive T cells measured by flow cytometry. Estimates of total diversity based on one million sequenced T cells were considered lower bounds and underestimates.

The CDR3 holds 17 amino acids from the cysteine to the phenylalanine. Only the CDR3 region is kept as DNA, spanning 51 bases read in frame from base 1. Trimmed from V: 5 bases; trimmed from J: 4 bases; junction bases lacking a gene match: 14. The same specimen was also included in a second study, on T cells of mothers and their children. In that second paper, the authors write: Donors were nine systemically healthy Caucasian individuals: three mothers and their six children. cDNA synthesis consumed the entire amount of extracted RNA, loaded at 1.5 ug RNA in each 15 ul reaction. Sample barcodes and 2-4 random nucleotides were added via the M1S primer in the second PCR. Over 8.5 million TCR beta CDR3 reads came from each mother, compared with approximately 2.8 million reads from each child. TCR recombination output is similarly shaped by thymic selection in related and unrelated pairs, with a minor effect exerted by inherited differences. Normalized repertoire overlap was always found to be slightly, but never significantly, higher in related mother-child pairs than in unrelated mother-child pairs. Persistent microchimeric T cell clones were not detected, at a sensitivity of around 95 clones per million clonotypes. To look for features that set related mother-child pairs apart from unrelated individuals, the researchers ran deep NGS to compare the TCR beta repertoires of mothers and children. The mean age was roughly 36 +/- 4 years for the mothers and approximately 11 +/- 4 years for the children. After adapter ligation with NEBNext reagents, the libraries were sequenced on Illumina HiSeq 2000 with 100+100 nt paired-end reads. Mother and child libraries were prepared a month apart and sequenced in separate runs to prevent cross-contamination. For each donor, somewhere between roughly 450,000 and 2,100,000 distinct TCR beta clonotypes were identified. Naive TCR beta clonotypes were estimated from low-frequency clonotypes matched to each donor's FACS-determined naive share, without sorting.

The sequence joins TRBV12-3 or TRBV12-4 to TRBJ2-5; 9 of the junction bases match TRBD2. Sequencing was performed on blood. The source of this sequence is a boy aged 2 to 10 in good health. Here is the DNA: TGTGCCAGCAGTCAGGGGTTGGCGGGAGGGCTTGGAGAGACCCAGTACTTC. Translated, this is CASSQGLAGGLGETQYF.